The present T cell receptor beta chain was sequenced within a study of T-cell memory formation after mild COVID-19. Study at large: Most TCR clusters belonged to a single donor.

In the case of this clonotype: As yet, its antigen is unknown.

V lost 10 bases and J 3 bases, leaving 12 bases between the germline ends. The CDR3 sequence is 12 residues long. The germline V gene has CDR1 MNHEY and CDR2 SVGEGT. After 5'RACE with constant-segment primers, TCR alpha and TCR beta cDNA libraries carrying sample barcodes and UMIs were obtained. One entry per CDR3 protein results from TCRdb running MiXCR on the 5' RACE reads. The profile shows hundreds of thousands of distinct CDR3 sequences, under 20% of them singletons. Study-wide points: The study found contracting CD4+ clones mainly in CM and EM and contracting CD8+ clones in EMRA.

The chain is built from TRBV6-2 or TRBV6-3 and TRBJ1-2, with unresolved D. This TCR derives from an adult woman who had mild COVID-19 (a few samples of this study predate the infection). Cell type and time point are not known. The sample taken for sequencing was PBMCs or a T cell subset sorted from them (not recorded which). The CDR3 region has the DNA TGTGCCACCATCGACCCTTACTATGGCTACACCTTC. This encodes CATIDPYYGYTF.